Each of the 5 T cell receptor beta chains below was sequenced from the same sample in a study of T cell responses to AZD1222 COVID-19 vaccine. Clones were read by immunoSEQ multiplex PCR, and TCRdb kept only the in-frame ones, dropping some. The repertoire includes about 120,000 clones, around nine tenths of them detected once, and around 5.8% sits in the top ten. Specimen: peripheral blood, collected on day 0 of AZD1222 vaccination. These receptors originate from an adult in good health.

The chain joins TRBV11-3 to TRBJ2-1; TRBD2 might be the D (5 bases). The CDR3 covers 14 residues. CDR1 and CDR2 from the germline V gene are SGHNT and YENEEA. The V gene lost 2 bases and the J gene lost 10 bases, with 15 bases spanning the gap. CDR3 protein: CASSLLRAQREQFF. The CDR3 coding sequence is TGTGCCAGCAGCTTACTCCGGGCCCAGCGGGAGCAGTTCTTC.

This chain connects TRBV4-3 to TRBJ2-7, with D perhaps matching TRBD1 (6 bases). Trimming stripped 3 bases from V and 5 bases from J, with 17 bases between. Germline loops: CDR1 LGHNA, CDR2 YSLEER. The length of the CDR3 is 15 residues. The CDR3 DNA follows: TGCGCCAGCAGCCACCTTGGGCAGGGGCCGAACGAGCAGTACTTC. Translated, it gives CASSHLGQGPNEQYF.

V gene TRBV5-1 combines with J gene TRBJ2-7, with 11 bases that match TRBD1. CDR1 is SGHRS, CDR2 YFSETQ, per germline. CDR3 length equals 15 residues. V lost 4 bases, J lost 3 bases, and 6 bases stayed unmatched. CDR3 in DNA: TGCGCCAGCAGCGGGGGGACAGGGGGAATCTACGAGCAGTACTTC. Translating gives CASSGGTGGIYEQYF.

V is TRBV3-1 (or the pseudogene TRBV3-2) and J is TRBJ1-2, with D hard to call. This CDR3 is built from 14 residues. The germline V gene has CDR1 LGHDT and CDR2 YNNKEL (reference sequence). Trimming removed 0 bases at V and 2 bases at J, with 7 bases between. CDR3 region: CASSQDRNNYGYTF. DNA of the CDR3: TGTGCCAGCAGCCAAGATCGGAACAACTATGGCTACACCTTC.

The rearrangement joins TRBV27 to TRBJ2-1; D could derive from TRBD1 or TRBD2 (6 bases each). CDR1 and CDR2 from the germline V gene are MNHEY and SMNVEV (reference sequence). This CDR3 has 15 residues. Trimming removed 3 bases from V and 5 bases from J, with 14 bases in between. In nucleotides, the CDR3 is TGTGCCAGCAGTTTGGAGGGGGTTATGAACAATGAGCAGTTCTTC. It encodes CASSLEGVMNNEQFF.